This TCR beta chain was profiled in a study of graft-versus-host responses after intestinal transplantation. Study-wide context: Among the recipients, transplants were multivisceral, liver-intestinal, or isolated intestinal. Anti-thymocyte globulin induction, then tacrolimus and steroids for about three years, went to all recipients.

Worth noting for this clone: Its target is not known.

Using immunoSEQ multiplex PCR, the repertoire was profiled, and TCRdb retains in-frame clones only, with some absent. The sample lists tens of thousands of clones; 92% were seen once. This CDR3 has 14 amino acids. Germline V gene data show CDR1 as MNHNS and CDR2 as SASEGT. J lost 12 bases, V lost 1 base, and 9 bases had no gene match. General study findings and limits: Some GvH clones were seen earlier in gut or blood, suggesting intestinal origin. Association was observed between peak circulating GvH clone levels and early post-transplant HvG declines.

This specimen was unstimulated CD4+ T cells sorted from spleen or lymph node cells, taken before intestinal transplant. The receptor was derived from a human donor who received an intestinal transplant. This chain links TRBV6-1 with TRBJ2-1; 7 bases are a match to TRBD2. CDR3 nucleotides: TGTGCCAGCAGTGAAGAAGTCGTGGCGGGAGTGCAGTTCTTC. It translates to CASSEEVVAGVQFF.